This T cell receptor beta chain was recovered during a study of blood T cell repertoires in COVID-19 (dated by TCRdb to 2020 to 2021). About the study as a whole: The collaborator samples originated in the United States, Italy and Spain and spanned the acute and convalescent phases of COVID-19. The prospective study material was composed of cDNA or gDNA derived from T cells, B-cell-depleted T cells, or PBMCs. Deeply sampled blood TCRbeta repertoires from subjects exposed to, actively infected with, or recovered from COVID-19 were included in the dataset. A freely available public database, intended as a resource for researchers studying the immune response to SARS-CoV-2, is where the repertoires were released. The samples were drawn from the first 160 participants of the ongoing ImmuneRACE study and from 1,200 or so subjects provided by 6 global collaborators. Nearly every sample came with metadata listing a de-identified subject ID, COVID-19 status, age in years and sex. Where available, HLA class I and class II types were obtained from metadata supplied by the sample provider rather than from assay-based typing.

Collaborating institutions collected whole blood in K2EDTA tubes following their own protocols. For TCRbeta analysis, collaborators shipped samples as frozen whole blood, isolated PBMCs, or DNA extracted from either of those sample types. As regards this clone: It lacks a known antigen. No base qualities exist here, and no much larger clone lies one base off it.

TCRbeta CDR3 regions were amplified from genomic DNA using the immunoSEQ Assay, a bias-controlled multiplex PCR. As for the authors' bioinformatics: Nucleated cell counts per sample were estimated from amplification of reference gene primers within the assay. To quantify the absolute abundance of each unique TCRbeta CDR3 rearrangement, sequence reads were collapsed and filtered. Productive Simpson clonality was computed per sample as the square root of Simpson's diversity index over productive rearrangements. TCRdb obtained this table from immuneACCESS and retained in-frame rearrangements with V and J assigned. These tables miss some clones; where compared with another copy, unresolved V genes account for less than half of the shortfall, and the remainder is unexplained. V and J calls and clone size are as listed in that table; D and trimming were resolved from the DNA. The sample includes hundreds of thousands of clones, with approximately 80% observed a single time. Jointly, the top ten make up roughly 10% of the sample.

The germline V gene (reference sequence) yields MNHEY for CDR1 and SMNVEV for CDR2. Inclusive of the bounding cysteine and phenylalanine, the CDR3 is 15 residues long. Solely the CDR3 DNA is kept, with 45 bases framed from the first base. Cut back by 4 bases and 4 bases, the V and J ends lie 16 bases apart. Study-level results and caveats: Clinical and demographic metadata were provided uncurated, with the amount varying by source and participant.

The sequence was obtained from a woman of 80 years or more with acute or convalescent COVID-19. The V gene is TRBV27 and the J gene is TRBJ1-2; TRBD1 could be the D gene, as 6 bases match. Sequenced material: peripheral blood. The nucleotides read TGTGCCAGCAGTTCGGCCGGGGGGCGAGGCTATGGCTACACCTTC. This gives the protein CASSSAGGRGYGYTF.